The rows below give T cell receptor beta chains drawn from one sample of a study of CD8 T cells in Susac syndrome. One entry per CDR3 protein, called by TCRdb with MiXCR from the immunoSEQ multiplex PCR reads. This table has 180,000 or so distinct CDR3 sequences, nearly 95% appearing once. The sequenced material came from CD4+ T cells from PBMCs. The origin of the receptors is a human donor with multiple sclerosis. CDR3s include the opening cysteine and the closing phenylalanine or tryptophan. D genes are given only for firm matches. Part of the rows lack a size; the others show once, few, many or a class for expanded clones.

once,-,TRBJ1-5,TRBV2,CASTFGDGSNQPQHF,TGTGCCAGCACCTTCGGAGACGGGAGCAATCAGCCCCAGCATTTT
-,TRBD1,TRBJ1-4,TRBV7-2,CASSLRDRGEKLFF,TGTGCCAGCAGCTTACGGGACAGGGGAGAAAAACTGTTTTTT
-,TRBD1,TRBJ1-1,TRBV30,CAWAGQGARSEAFF,TGTGCCTGGGCCGGACAGGGGGCGAGATCTGAAGCTTTCTTT
-,-,TRBJ2-1,TRBV3-1,CASSQDLSYNEQFF,TGTGCCAGCAGCCAAGACCTTTCCTACAATGAGCAGTTCTTC
once,-,TRBJ2-5,TRBV20-1,CSARPRGGGWGGTQYF,TGCAGTGCTAGACCTCGGGGTGGGGGTTGGGGAGGGACCCAGTACTTC
-,TRBD1,TRBJ1-1,TRBV30,CAWTTGGTEAFF,TGTGCCTGGACAACAGGGGGCACTGAAGCTTTCTTT
once,-,TRBJ2-5,TRBV4-1,CASSQDEGRETQYF,TGCGCCAGCAGCCAAGACGAAGGGAGGGAGACCCAGTACTTC
-,-,TRBJ2-7,TRBV29-1,CSVGVFSGHHYEQYF,TGCAGCGTTGGGGTCTTTAGCGGACATCACTACGAGCAGTACTTC
-,-,TRBJ1-4,TRBV28,CASSIGEKLFF,TGTGCCAGCAGCATCGGGGAAAAACTGTTTTTT
-,-,TRBJ1-2,TRBV18,CASSPPAGGYGYTF,TGTGCCAGCTCACCACCGGCGGGGGGCTATGGCTACACCTTC
-,TRBD1,TRBJ2-1,TRBV25-1,CASSDLLSTGNSYNEQFF,TGTGCCAGCAGTGACCTTCTCTCGACAGGGAACTCCTACAATGAGCAGTTCTTC
-,-,TRBJ1-5,TRBV12-5,CASGLNGNQPQHF,TGTGCTAGTGGCCTTAATGGCAATCAGCCCCAGCATTTT
-,-,TRBJ1-2,TRBV29-1,CSVGVVSPYGYTF,TGCAGCGTTGGTGTTGTCAGTCCCTATGGCTACACCTTC
-,TRBD2,TRBJ2-1,TRBV9,CASSRTGAGGLYNEQFF,TGTGCCAGCAGCCGAACGGGAGCGGGAGGCCTATACAATGAGCAGTTCTTC
-,TRBD1,TRBJ2-2,TRBV27,CASRWTGGTGELFF,TGTGCCAGCAGATGGACAGGGGGCACCGGGGAGCTGTTTTTT
once,-,TRBJ2-3,TRBV7-6,CASSFGGLRDTQYF,TGTGCCAGCAGCTTTGGGGGACTCAGGGATACGCAGTATTTT
once,-,TRBJ1-5,TRBV24-1,CATSDWGGQPQHF,TGTGCCACCAGTGATTGGGGCGGACAGCCCCAGCATTTT
-,TRBD1,TRBJ2-1,TRBV11-2,CASRPFRDSNYNEQFF,TGTGCCAGCAGGCCATTTAGGGACAGCAATTACAATGAGCAGTTCTTC
-,-,TRBJ1-2,TRBV3-1,CASTQGGGAYTF,TGTGCCAGCACCCAAGGGGGAGGGGCCTACACCTTC
-,-,TRBJ2-1,TRBV12-3/TRBV12-4,CASSSHDRYNEQFF,TGTGCCAGCAGTTCCCATGATCGCTACAATGAGCAGTTCTTC
-,TRBD1,TRBJ2-7,TRBV20-1,CSAYPGTGGNYEQYF,TGCAGTGCATACCCCGGGACAGGGGGCAATTACGAGCAGTACTTC
-,-,TRBJ2-7,TRBV11-2,CASSLQGGQYF,TGTGCCAGCAGCTTACAAGGTGGGCAGTACTTC
-,-,TRBJ2-7,TRBV30,CAWRSGTPYEQYF,TGTGCCTGGAGATCAGGAACCCCTTACGAGCAGTACTTC
-,-,TRBJ2-3,TRBV3-1,CASCARGADTQYF,TGTGCCAGCTGCGCGCGGGGAGCAGATACGCAGTATTTT
once,TRBD1,TRBJ1-2,TRBV20-1,CSAGDSRYGYTF,TGCAGTGCTGGGGACAGCCGCTATGGCTACACCTTC
-,-,TRBJ2-7,TRBV2,CASRRISYEQYF,TGTGCCAGCAGGCGAATCTCCTACGAGCAGTACTTC
once,TRBD1,TRBJ1-6,TRBV3-1,CASSPQGAGSPLHF,TGTGCCAGCAGTCCTCAGGGGGCAGGCTCACCCCTCCACTTT
-,-,TRBJ2-7,TRBV9,CASSVVGPYEQYF,TGTGCCAGCAGCGTAGTCGGGCCTTACGAGCAGTACTTC
-,-,TRBJ1-2,TRBV29-1,CSVEGGTRTANYGYTF,TGCAGCGTTGAAGGGGGGACTAGAACTGCTAACTATGGCTACACCTTC
few,TRBD1,TRBJ2-1,TRBV3-1,CASSQDRSGEQFF,TGTGCCAGCAGCCAGGACAGGTCCGGCGAGCAGTTCTTC
-,TRBD1,TRBJ2-6,TRBV7-9,CASSSPRTGAFSGANVLTF,TGTGCCAGCAGCTCCCCCCGGACAGGGGCTTTCTCTGGGGCCAACGTCCTGACTTTC
-,-,TRBJ2-5,TRBV18,CASSPVVETQYF,TGTGCCAGCTCACCAGTAGTAGAGACCCAGTACTTC
-,TRBD1,TRBJ1-2,TRBV29-1,CSVSGQGAGGYTF,TGCAGCGTCTCGGGACAGGGGGCAGGTGGCTACACCTTC
-,-,TRBJ2-7,TRBV20-1,CSALRTQTYEQYF,TGCAGTGCTCTCCGGACCCAGACCTACGAGCAGTACTTC
-,TRBD1,TRBJ2-4,TRBV5-1,CASSSGQINIQYF,TGCGCCAGCAGCTCGGGACAGATAAACATTCAGTACTTC
-,TRBD2,TRBJ2-7,TRBV5-1,CASSRLAGTSYEQYF,TGCGCCAGCAGCAGACTAGCGGGGACCTCCTACGAGCAGTACTTC
once,-,TRBJ2-1,TRBV24-1,CATSERDSYNEQFF,TGTGCCACCAGTGAGCGGGACAGCTACAATGAGCAGTTCTTC
-,-,TRBJ2-7,TRBV24-1,CATRGEQYF,TGTGCCACCCGCGGCGAGCAGTACTTC
-,TRBD1,TRBJ1-1,TRBV29-1,CSFKTGGVGSEAFF,TGCAGCTTCAAAACAGGGGGCGTTGGGTCTGAAGCTTTCTTT
-,-,TRBJ1-1,TRBV7-9,CASSFGEGTEAFF,TGTGCCAGCAGCTTTGGCGAGGGCACTGAAGCTTTCTTT
-,-,TRBJ1-3,TRBV11-1,CASSLVPPLPGNTIYF,TGTGCCAGCAGCTTAGTTCCGCCGTTGCCTGGAAACACCATATATTTT
few,TRBD1,TRBJ2-2,TRBV29-1,CSVRGQDLTGELFF,TGCAGCGTTAGGGGACAGGATTTGACCGGGGAGCTGTTTTTT
-,-,TRBJ2-4,TRBV4-1,CASSQFVIQYF,TGCGCCAGCAGCCAATTCGTCATTCAGTACTTC
-,-,TRBJ1-5,TRBV30,CAWSVEGIQPQHF,TGTGCCTGGAGTGTAGAGGGTATCCAGCCCCAGCATTTT
-,-,TRBJ2-1,TRBV30,CAWSVDLVGEQFF,TGTGCCTGGAGTGTGGATCTAGTCGGTGAGCAGTTCTTC
once,-,TRBJ2-7,TRBV6-5,CASSLGSPYEQYF,TGTGCCAGCAGTTTGGGGAGCCCCTACGAGCAGTACTTC
-,TRBD1,TRBJ1-5,TRBV20-1,CSARPTGVSNQPQHF,TGCAGTGCTAGACCGACAGGGGTTAGCAATCAGCCCCAGCATTTT